The 31 T cell receptor beta chains listed next were all sequenced from one sample in a study of blood T cell repertoires in COVID-19. Assay used: immunoSEQ multiplex PCR; TCRdb lists only in-frame clones, some missing. The table shows over 350,000 clones, with roughly 88% occurring only once. The sequenced sample consisted of peripheral blood. These receptors were collected from a woman under 40 with active or convalescent COVID-19.

This clone was detected once. The V and J genes are TRBV6-5 and TRBJ1-1; 9 positions match TRBD1. Germline CDR1 reads MNHEY; CDR2 reads SVGAGI. The CDR3 runs 14 residues. V shed 6 bases and J 3 bases; nucleotides not matched to a gene: 5. The CDR3 DNA follows: TGTGCCAGCAGCAACAGGGGGCTGGACACTGAAGCTTTCTTT. Encoded protein: CASSNRGLDTEAFF.

This CDR3 is CASSLMEIRPGELFF. CDR3 in DNA: TGCGCCAGCAGCTTGATGGAGATAAGGCCCGGGGAGCTGTTTTTT. The chain has TRBV5-1 and TRBJ2-2; D remains ambiguous. Germline lookup yields CDR1 SGHRS and CDR2 YFSETQ. CDR3 size: 15 residues. Trimming removed 1 base at V and 6 bases at J, with 13 bases between.

A few counts support this clone. Other DNA sequences in the same sample also yield this CDR3. This rearrangement joins TRBV2 to TRBJ1-1; D not certain. The length of the CDR3 is 12 residues. V was shortened by 7 bases and J by 1 base, with 7 bases between the two germline ends. Germline CDR1 and CDR2: SNHLY and FYNNEI. The CDR3 nucleotides are TGTGCCAGCAAGCGCGAGAACACTGAAGCTTTCTTT. This encodes CASKRENTEAFF.

J is TRBJ2-7 and V is TRBV14; D is uncertain. Between the trimmed V and J ends, which lost 0 bases and 0 bases, there was a span of 3 bases. Germline assignment: CDR1 SGHDN and CDR2 FVKESK. This CDR3 region has 13 residues. The CDR3 DNA reads TGTGCCAGCAGCCAAGATTACTCCTACGAGCAGTACTTC. Amino acids: CASSQDYSYEQYF.

The rearrangement links TRBV7-2 to TRBJ2-5; D perhaps matches TRBD2 (6 bases). V lost 5 bases and J lost 2, with 18 bases in between. Looked up from germline, CDR1 is SGHTA and CDR2 is FQGNSA. The CDR3 runs 16 residues. The CDR3 loop reads CASSPDGRGFQETQYF. The CDR3 bases are TGTGCCAGCAGCCCAGATGGTCGGGGGTTTCAAGAGACCCAGTACTTC.

Details on this clone: The same CDR3 can be traced to other DNA sequences in this sample. V is TRBV6-5 and J is TRBJ2-1; D unclear. This CDR3 has 11 residues. V was cut by 6 bases and J by 4 bases, with 4 bases left in between. The V gene's germline CDR1 is MNHEY and CDR2 SVGAGI. The CDR3: CASSLYNEQFF. Written as DNA, the CDR3 is TGTGCCAGCAGCCTATACAATGAGCAGTTCTTC.

The chain joins TRBV7-7 to TRBJ2-1; possible D gene TRBD1, 5 bases. The V gene's germline CDR1 is SSHAT and CDR2 FNYEAQ (reference sequence). This CDR3 is built from 13 residues. V shed 8 bases and J shed 9 bases, with 17 bases lying between them. CDR3 nucleotides: TGTGCCAGCGGCCAGGGTTTGGGTGCTGAGCAGTTCTTC. It specifies CASGQGLGAEQFF.

The chain uses TRBV27 and TRBJ1-2; D ambiguous. V gave up 7 bases and J gave up 5 bases, with 20 bases separating them. This CDR3 contains 15 residues. CDR1 MNHEY and CDR2 SMNVEV come from the germline V gene (reference sequence). In DNA, the CDR3 is TGTGCCAGCAAAGCAAGGTTCGACGGAGATTATGGCTACACCTTC. Translating it yields CASKARFDGDYGYTF.

J is TRBJ2-7 and V is TRBV3-1 (or the pseudogene TRBV3-2); 7 bases are shared with TRBD2. V trimming: 1 base; J trimming: 2 bases; junction bases outside the gene matches: 8. Germline CDR1 LGHDT, CDR2 YNNKEL (reference sequence). CDR3 length: 16 amino acids. The CDR3 protein is CASSQVTSGDPYEQYF. CDR3 sequence (DNA): TGTGCCAGCAGCCAAGTAACCAGCGGGGACCCCTACGAGCAGTACTTC.

The chain links TRBV29-1 to TRBJ1-1; D is possibly TRBD1 (5 bases). Germline values: CDR1 SQVTM, CDR2 ANQGSEA. V dropped 4 bases and J dropped 4 bases, with 16 bases sitting between them. The CDR3 extends over 14 amino acids. The CDR3 sequence is CSVGGNTGGTEAFF. As DNA, the CDR3 is TGCAGCGTTGGGGGCAACACTGGTGGCACTGAAGCTTTCTTT.

This chain links TRBV7-8 with TRBJ1-2, with 8 bases matching TRBD1. V lost 5 bases and J lost 4; bases outside the gene matches: 12. CDR3 length: 16 amino acids. Germline CDR1 SGHVS, CDR2 FQNEAQ. The CDR3 region has the DNA TGTGCCAGCAGCCCCCTCACAGGGGGTATGTCCTATGGCTACACCTTC. It is translated as CASSPLTGGMSYGYTF.

V and J are TRBV7-2 and TRBJ2-1; TRBD2 aligns across 9 bases. Trimming removed 5 bases from V and 3 bases from J; junction bases left unmatched: 5. CDR1 SGHTA and CDR2 FQGNSA come from the germline V gene. CDR3 length: 15 residues. The CDR3 region is CASSISGGVYNEQFF. DNA for the CDR3: TGTGCCAGCAGCATTAGCGGGGGTGTCTACAATGAGCAGTTCTTC. Based on the CDR3 plus reference TRBV7-2 and TRBJ2-1, the full variable domain is GAGVSQSPSNKVTEKGKDVELRCDPISGHTALYWYRQSLGQGLEFLIYFQGNSAPDKSGLPSDRFSAERTGGSVSTLTIQRTQQEDSAVYLCASSISGGVYNEQFFGPGTRLTVL.

V usage is TRBV18 and J usage is TRBJ1-1; 7 positions agree with TRBD1. V was clipped by 4 bases and J by 5 bases; unmatched bases: 16. CDR1 is KGHSH and CDR2 is LQKENI in the germline V gene. CDR3 length: 17 amino acids. The CDR3 DNA reads as TGTGCCAGCTCACTCCCGGAAATCAGGGGGAAGGGTACTGAAGCTTTCTTT. This sequence encodes CASSLPEIRGKGTEAFF. Based on the CDR3 plus reference TRBV18 and TRBJ1-1, the full variable domain is NAGVMQNPRHLVRRRGQEARLRCSPMKGHSHVYWYRQLPEEGLKFMVYLQKENIIDESGMPKERFSAEFPKEGPSILRIQQVVRGDSAAYFCASSLPEIRGKGTEAFFGQGTRLTVV.

The chain uses TRBV5-1 and TRBJ2-6; TRBD1 matches at 9 bases. CDR3 length equals 18 residues. Germline CDR1 and CDR2: SGHRS and YFSETQ. Losses at the gene ends were 2 bases for V and 0 bases for J; bases not matched to a gene: 6. The CDR3, as DNA: TGCGCCAGCAGCTTATACGGGACAGGGCCCTCTGGGGCCAACGTCCTGACTTTC. Its protein is CASSLYGTGPSGANVLTF.

The chain carries TRBV4-1 and TRBJ1-2; perhaps TRBD1 as D (6 bases). Germline assignment: CDR1 MGHRA and CDR2 YSYEKL. V was cut by 1 base and J by 5 bases, with 8 bases left in between. This CDR3 is 13 amino acids long. The CDR3 region is CASSQGQGYGYTF. CDR3 sequence (DNA): TGCGCCAGCAGCCAAGGCCAGGGGTATGGCTACACCTTC.

The rearrangement uses TRBV15 and TRBJ1-2; D not certain. CDR3 length equals 14 residues. V was cut by 1 base and J by 4 bases, with 10 bases left in between. CDR1 and CDR2 from the germline V gene are LNHNV and YYDKDF (reference sequence). CDR3 sequence reads: CATSRAAEVYGYTF. CDR3 sequence (DNA): TGTGCCACCAGCAGAGCGGCGGAGGTCTATGGCTACACCTTC.

CDR3 in amino acids: CASSQQGAVNTGELFF. The CDR3 coding sequence is TGTGCCAGCTCGCAGCAGGGGGCCGTGAACACCGGGGAGCTGTTTTTT. The chain couples TRBV18 to TRBJ2-2, with 8 bases that match TRBD1. The V segment lost 6 bases and the J segment 1 base; nucleotides outside the gene matches: 7. The CDR3 covers 16 residues. Germline CDR1 reads KGHSH; CDR2 reads LQKENI.

About this clone itself: The junction differs from germline at one of its ends, possibly a read error. The rearrangement uses TRBV12-3 or TRBV12-4 and TRBJ1-1, with D perhaps TRBD1 (5 bases). The CDR3 sequence is 11 residues long. The CDR3 nucleotides are TGTGCCAGCAGGGGGCTCCGGCCCGCCATCTTT. Encoded protein: CASRGLRPAIF.

This chain connects TRBV18 to TRBJ1-2; no clear D. V was clipped by 0 bases and J by 5 bases, with 7 bases between them. Germline values: CDR1 KGHSH, CDR2 LQKENI. The CDR3 is 13 residues long. CDR3 sequence: CASSPPPGYGYTF. CDR3 bases: TGTGCCAGCTCACCACCCCCCGGTTATGGCTACACCTTC.

The rearrangement uses TRBV4-1 and TRBJ1-6, with a weak D call TRBD1 (6 bases). V shed 0 bases and J shed 7 bases, with 13 bases lying between them. The germline V gene has CDR1 MGHRA and CDR2 YSYEKL. The CDR3 has 16 amino acids. CDR3 protein: CASSQENRQGNSPLHF. CDR3 sequence (DNA): TGCGCCAGCAGCCAAGAGAATCGGCAGGGGAATTCACCCCTCCACTTT.

The chain has TRBV7-9 and TRBJ2-5; 9 bases are shared with TRBD2. Germline loops: CDR1 SEHNR, CDR2 FQNEAQ (reference sequence). The CDR3 runs to 14 residues. The ends lost 6 bases at V and 2 bases at J; junction bases unmatched: 4. As DNA, the CDR3 is TGTGCCAGCAGTTTTAGCGGGGGACAAGAGACCCAGTACTTC. Residues: CASSFSGGQETQYF.

CDR3 in DNA: TGCGCCAGCAGCGACAGAGCGGGGGGCTCCTACGAGCAGTACTTC. Protein: CASSDRAGGSYEQYF. The chain uses TRBV10-1 and TRBJ2-7, with 9 bases lining up with TRBD2. Germline V gives CDR1 WNHNN, CDR2 SYGVQD (reference sequence). V was clipped by 6 bases and J by 0 bases; unmatched bases: 6. The CDR3 is 15 amino acids.

The rearrangement links TRBV3-1 (or the pseudogene TRBV3-2) to TRBJ2-2; 7 nucleotides line up with TRBD2. This CDR3 comprises 17 residues. The germline V gene has CDR1 LGHDT and CDR2 YNNKEL (reference sequence). The V gene end was trimmed by 4 bases and the J gene end by 5 bases; junction bases not matched to a gene: 13. The CDR3 protein is CASSLLPGLVGTGELFF. The CDR3, as DNA: TGTGCCAGCAGCCTCCTACCTGGACTAGTAGGGACCGGGGAGCTGTTTTTT.

The genes are TRBV5-4 and TRBJ2-7, with D perhaps TRBD1 (6 bases). V shed 4 bases and J shed 7 bases, with 18 bases lying between them. Per the germline V gene, CDR1 is SGHNT and CDR2 is YYREEE (reference sequence). This CDR3 is 14 amino acids long. The CDR3 loop reads CASSLIPATGEQYF. CDR3 DNA sequence: TGTGCCAGCAGCCTTATCCCGGCAACAGGGGAGCAGTACTTC. The full variable domain, in which reference TRBV5-4 and TRBJ2-7 provide the parts outside the CDR3, is ETGVTQSPTHLIKTRGQQVTLRCSSQSGHNTVSWYQQALGQGPQFIFQYYREEENGRGNFPPRFSGLQFPNYSSELNVNALELDDSALYLCASSLIPATGEQYFGPGTRLTVT.

The J gene is TRBJ1-2, the V gene TRBV7-8; 12 nucleotides align to TRBD1. Trimming at V came to 5 bases and at J to 8 bases, leaving 9 bases not matched to a gene. The CDR3 contains 15 residues. Germline V gene sequence: CDR1 SGHVS, CDR2 FQNEAQ. The CDR3 DNA is TGTGCCAGCAGCCCAGGGACAGGGGGCGAGTGGGGCTACACCTTC. Translating it yields CASSPGTGGEWGYTF.

Points on this clone: Other nucleotide sequences from this sample produce the same CDR3. This chain's CDR3 is CASSSPGNEQFF. In DNA, the CDR3 is TGTGCCAGCAGTTCCCCGGGCAATGAGCAGTTCTTC. This chain connects TRBV12-3 or TRBV12-4 to TRBJ2-1; D not certain. V was pared by 4 bases and J by 6 bases, with 7 bases between. CDR3 size: 12 residues.

V usage is TRBV25-1 and J usage is TRBJ1-3, with D possibly being TRBD1 (5 bases). CDR1 is MGHDK, CDR2 SYGVNS, per germline. CDR3 length: 17 amino acids. The V end was cut by 5 bases, the J end by 3 bases, with 20 bases between. CDR3 sequence (DNA): TGTGCCAGCAGTTCCTACGCTTTGACAGAGTTTGGAAACACCATATATTTT. Encoded protein: CASSSYALTEFGNTIYF. The full variable domain, its missing parts supplied by reference TRBV25-1 and TRBJ1-3, is EADIYQTPRYLVIGTGKKITLECSQTMGHDKMYWYQQDPGMELHLIHYSYGVNSTEKGDLSSESTVSRIRTEHFPLTLESARPSHTSQYLCASSSYALTEFGNTIYFGEGSWLTVV.

The J gene is TRBJ2-3, the V gene TRBV28; 8 nucleotides align to TRBD2. The CDR3 runs 16 residues. V dropped 3 bases and J dropped 2; count of bases not matched to a gene: 7. Germline V gives CDR1 MDHEN, CDR2 SYDVKM. The CDR3 is CASSFGAGGYTDTQYF. The CDR3 region has the DNA TGTGCCAGCAGTTTTGGGGCGGGGGGATACACAGATACGCAGTATTTT.

This clone was seen a few times. The chain recombines TRBV4-2 with TRBJ2-7, with a tentative D call TRBD1 (5 bases). The length of the CDR3 is 16 residues. The germline CDR1 and CDR2 sequences are LGHNA and YNFKEQ. The V and J ends lost 1 base and 1 base respectively, with 14 bases between them. CDR3 DNA sequence: TGTGCCAGCAGCCAAGGTCGGCAGGGTGCTTCCTACGAGCAGTACTTC. Its protein is CASSQGRQGASYEQYF.

The chain carries TRBV7-2 and TRBJ1-4; D may be TRBD1 (6 bases). The V end lost 1 base, the J end lost 0 bases, and 15 bases lay between the germline ends. The CDR3 is made up of 18 amino acids. Germline V gene sequence: CDR1 SGHTA, CDR2 FQGNSA. Here the CDR3 reads CASSLGVDSYATNEKLFF. The CDR3 DNA follows: TGTGCCAGCAGCTTAGGAGTGGACAGCTATGCAACTAATGAAAAACTGTTTTTT.

This rearrangement joins TRBV19 to TRBJ1-3; D is undetermined. The germline V and J ends were trimmed by 3 bases and 0 bases, with 9 bases remaining between them. CDR3 size: 15 residues. Germline V gene data show CDR1 as LNHDA and CDR2 as SQIVND (reference sequence). Written as DNA, the CDR3 is TGTGCCAGTAGTATCCTACCAGGCTCTGGAAACACCATATATTTT. Translated, it gives CASSILPGSGNTIYF.